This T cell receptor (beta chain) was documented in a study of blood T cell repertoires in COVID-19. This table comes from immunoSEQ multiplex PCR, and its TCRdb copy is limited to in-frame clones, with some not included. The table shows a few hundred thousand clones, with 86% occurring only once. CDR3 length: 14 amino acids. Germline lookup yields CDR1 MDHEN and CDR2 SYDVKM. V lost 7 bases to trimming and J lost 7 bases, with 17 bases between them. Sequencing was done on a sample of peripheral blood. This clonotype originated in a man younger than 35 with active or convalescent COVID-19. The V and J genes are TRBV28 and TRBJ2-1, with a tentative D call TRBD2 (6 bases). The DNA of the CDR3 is TGTGCCAGCATTGGGGCGGGGTTGGCGAATGAGCAGTTCTTC. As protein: CASIGAGLANEQFF.